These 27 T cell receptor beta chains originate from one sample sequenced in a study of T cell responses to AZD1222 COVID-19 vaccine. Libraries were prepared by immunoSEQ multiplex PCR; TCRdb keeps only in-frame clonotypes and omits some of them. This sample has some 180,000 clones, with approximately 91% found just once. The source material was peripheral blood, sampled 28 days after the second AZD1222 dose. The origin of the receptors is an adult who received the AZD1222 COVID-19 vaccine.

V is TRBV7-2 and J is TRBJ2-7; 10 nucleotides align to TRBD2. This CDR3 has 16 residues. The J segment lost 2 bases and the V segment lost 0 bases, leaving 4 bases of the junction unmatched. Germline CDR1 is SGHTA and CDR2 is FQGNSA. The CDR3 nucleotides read TGTGCCAGCAGCTTAGCAGCTAGCGGGGGTCCCTACGAGCAGTACTTC. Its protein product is CASSLAASGGPYEQYF.

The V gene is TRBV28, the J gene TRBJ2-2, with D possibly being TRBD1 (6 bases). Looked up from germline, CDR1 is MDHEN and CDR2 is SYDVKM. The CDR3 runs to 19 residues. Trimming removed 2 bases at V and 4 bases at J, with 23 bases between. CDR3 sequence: CASSLKGVVIRRSTGELFF. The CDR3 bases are TGTGCCAGCAGTTTAAAGGGGGTAGTAATTCGCCGGAGCACCGGGGAGCTGTTTTTT. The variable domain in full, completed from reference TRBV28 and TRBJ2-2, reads DVKVTQSSRYLVKRTGEKVFLECVQDMDHENMFWYRQDPGLGLRLIYFSYDVKMKEKGDIPEGYSVSREKKERFSLILESASTNQTSMYLCASSLKGVVIRRSTGELFFGEGSRLTVL.

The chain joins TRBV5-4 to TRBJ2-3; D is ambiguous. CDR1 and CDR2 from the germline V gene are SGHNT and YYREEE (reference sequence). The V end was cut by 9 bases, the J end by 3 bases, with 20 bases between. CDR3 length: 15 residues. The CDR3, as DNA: TGTGCCACCCAGCCCCCTGCGGAAACGACAGATACGCAGTATTTT. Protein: CATQPPAETTDTQYF.

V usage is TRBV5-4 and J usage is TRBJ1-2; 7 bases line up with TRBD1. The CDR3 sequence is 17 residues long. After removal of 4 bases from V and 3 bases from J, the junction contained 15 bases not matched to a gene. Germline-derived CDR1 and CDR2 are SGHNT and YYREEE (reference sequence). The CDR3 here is CASSQTLLPTGDYGYTF. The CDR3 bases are TGTGCCAGCAGCCAGACCTTATTGCCCACAGGGGACTATGGCTACACCTTC.

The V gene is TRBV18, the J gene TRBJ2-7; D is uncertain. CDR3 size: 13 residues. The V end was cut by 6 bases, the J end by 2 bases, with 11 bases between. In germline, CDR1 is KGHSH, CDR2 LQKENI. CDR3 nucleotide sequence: TGTGCCAGCTCGTCGACGGTCACCTACGAGCAGTACTTC. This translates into CASSSTVTYEQYF.

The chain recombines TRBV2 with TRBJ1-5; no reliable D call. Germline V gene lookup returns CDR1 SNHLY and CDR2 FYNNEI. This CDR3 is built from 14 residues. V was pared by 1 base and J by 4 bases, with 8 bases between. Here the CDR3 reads CASSEVGQNQPQHF. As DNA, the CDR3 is TGTGCCAGCAGTGAAGTTGGGCAGAATCAGCCCCAGCATTTT. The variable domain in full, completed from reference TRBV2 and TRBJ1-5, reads EPEVTQTPSHQVTQMGQEVILRCVPISNHLYFYWYRQILGQKVEFLVSFYNNEISEKSEIFDDQFSVERPDGSNFTLKIRSTKLEDSAMYFCASSEVGQNQPQHFGDGTRLSIL.

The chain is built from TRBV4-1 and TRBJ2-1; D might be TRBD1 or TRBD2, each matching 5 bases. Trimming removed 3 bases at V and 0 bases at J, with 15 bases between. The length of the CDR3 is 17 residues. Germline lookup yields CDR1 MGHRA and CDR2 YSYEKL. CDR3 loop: CASSHRDGMGSYNEQFF. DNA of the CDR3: TGCGCCAGCAGCCACCGGGACGGGATGGGCTCCTACAATGAGCAGTTCTTC.

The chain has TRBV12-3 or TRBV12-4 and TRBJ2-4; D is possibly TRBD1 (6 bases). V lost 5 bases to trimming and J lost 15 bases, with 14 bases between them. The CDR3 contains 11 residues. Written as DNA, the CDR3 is TGTGCCAGCAGTCCCAGGGGAACCCTGTACTTC. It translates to CASSPRGTLYF.

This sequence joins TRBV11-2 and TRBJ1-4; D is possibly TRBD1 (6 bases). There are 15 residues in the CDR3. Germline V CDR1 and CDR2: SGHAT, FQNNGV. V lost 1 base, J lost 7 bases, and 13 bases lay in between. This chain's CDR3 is CASSLVGGAGEKLFF. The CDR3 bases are TGTGCCAGCAGCTTAGTCGGGGGGGCTGGTGAAAAACTGTTTTTT.

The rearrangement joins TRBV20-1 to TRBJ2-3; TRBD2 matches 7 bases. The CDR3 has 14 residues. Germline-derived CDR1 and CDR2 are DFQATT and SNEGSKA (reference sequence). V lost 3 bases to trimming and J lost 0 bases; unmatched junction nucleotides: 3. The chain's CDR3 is CSASFSGSTDTQYF. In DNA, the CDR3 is TGCAGTGCTAGTTTTAGCGGGAGCACAGATACGCAGTATTTT.

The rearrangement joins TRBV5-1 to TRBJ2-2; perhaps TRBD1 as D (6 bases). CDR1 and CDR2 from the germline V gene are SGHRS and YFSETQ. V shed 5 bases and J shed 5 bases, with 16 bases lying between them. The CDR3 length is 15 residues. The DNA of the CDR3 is TGCGCCAGCAGTCTGCTGACCAGGGGTACCGGGGAGCTGTTTTTT. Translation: CASSLLTRGTGELFF.

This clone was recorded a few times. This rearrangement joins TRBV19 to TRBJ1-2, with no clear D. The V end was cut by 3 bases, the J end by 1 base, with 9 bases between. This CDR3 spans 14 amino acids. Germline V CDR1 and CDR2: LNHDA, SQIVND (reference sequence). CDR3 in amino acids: CASSIGPLNYGYTF. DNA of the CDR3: TGTGCCAGTAGTATTGGACCTCTTAACTATGGCTACACCTTC.

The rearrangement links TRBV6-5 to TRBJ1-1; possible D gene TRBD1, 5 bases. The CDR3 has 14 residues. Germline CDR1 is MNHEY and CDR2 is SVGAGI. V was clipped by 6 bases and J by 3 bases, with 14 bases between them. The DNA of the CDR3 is TGTGCCAGCAGCCCAAGGTGGGGGGACACTGAAGCTTTCTTT. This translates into CASSPRWGDTEAFF.

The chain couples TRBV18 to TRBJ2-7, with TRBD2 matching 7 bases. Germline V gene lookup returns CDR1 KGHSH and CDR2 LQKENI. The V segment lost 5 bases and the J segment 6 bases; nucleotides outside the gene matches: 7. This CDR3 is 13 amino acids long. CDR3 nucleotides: TGTGCCAGCTCAGGAGGGACTACGCGCGAGCAGTACTTC. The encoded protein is CASSGGTTREQYF.

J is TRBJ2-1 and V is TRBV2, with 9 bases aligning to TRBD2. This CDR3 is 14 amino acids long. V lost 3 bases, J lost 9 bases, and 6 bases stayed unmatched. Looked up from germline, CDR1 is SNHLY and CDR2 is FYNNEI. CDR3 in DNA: TGTGCCAGCAGTGAGCGGGAGGGCGTCGGTGAGCAGTTCTTC. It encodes CASSEREGVGEQFF.

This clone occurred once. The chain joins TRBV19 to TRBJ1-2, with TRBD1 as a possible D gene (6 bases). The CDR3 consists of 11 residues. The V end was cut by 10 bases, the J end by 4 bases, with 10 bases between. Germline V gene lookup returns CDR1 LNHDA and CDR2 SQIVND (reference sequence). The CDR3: CATGVGYGYTF. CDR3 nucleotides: TGTGCCACAGGGGTCGGCTATGGCTACACCTTC.

CDR3 DNA: TGCGCCAGCAGCCAAGATTCAGGGACTCTTTACGAGCAGTACTTC. Encoded protein: CASSQDSGTLYEQYF. The J gene is TRBJ2-7, the V gene TRBV4-1; perhaps TRBD2 as D (6 bases). Germline V gene lookup returns CDR1 MGHRA and CDR2 YSYEKL. The CDR3 length is 15 residues. V dropped 0 bases and J dropped 4 bases, with 13 bases sitting between them.

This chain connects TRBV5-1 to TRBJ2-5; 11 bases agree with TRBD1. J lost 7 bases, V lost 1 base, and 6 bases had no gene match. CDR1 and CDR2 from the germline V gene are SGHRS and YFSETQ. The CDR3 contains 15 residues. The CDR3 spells CASSLLLGTGGTQYF. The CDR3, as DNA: TGCGCCAGCAGCTTGTTGTTAGGGACAGGGGGGACCCAGTACTTC.

CDR3 sequence: CASSLTGNTEAFF. The CDR3 DNA is TGTGCCAGCAGTCTGACTGGGAACACTGAAGCTTTCTTT. The V call is TRBV6-5, the J call TRBJ1-1, with D hard to call. Germline V gene data show CDR1 as MNHEY and CDR2 as SVGAGI. Trimming cost V 5 bases and J 1 base, with 8 bases left between them. CDR3 length equals 13 residues.

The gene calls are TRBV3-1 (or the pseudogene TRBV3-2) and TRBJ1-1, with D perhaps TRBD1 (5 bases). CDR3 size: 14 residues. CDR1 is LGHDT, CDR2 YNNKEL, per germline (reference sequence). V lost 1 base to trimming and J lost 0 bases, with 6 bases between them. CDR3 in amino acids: CASSQGGVNTEAFF. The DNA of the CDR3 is TGTGCCAGCAGCCAAGGGGGGGTGAACACTGAAGCTTTCTTT.

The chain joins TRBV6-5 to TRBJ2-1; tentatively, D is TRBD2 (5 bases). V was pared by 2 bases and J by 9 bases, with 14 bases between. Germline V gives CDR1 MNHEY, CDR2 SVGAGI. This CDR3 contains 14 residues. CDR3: CASSYQRYTSEQFF. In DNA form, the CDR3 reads TGTGCCAGCAGTTACCAGCGGTATACTAGTGAGCAGTTCTTC.

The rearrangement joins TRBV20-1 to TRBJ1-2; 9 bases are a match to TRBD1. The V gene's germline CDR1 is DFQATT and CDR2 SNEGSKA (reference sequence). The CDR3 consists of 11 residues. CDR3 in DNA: TGCATCTCCGACAGGGGGGGCGGCTACACCTTC. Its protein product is CISDRGGGYTF.

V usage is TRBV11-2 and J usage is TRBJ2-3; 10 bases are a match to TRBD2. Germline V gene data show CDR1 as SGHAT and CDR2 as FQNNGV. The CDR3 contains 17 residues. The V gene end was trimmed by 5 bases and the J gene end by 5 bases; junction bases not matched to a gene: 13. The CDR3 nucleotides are TGTGCCAGCAGCCCCCACCGGCAGCGGGGGGGCGTAGATACGCAGTATTTT. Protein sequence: CASSPHRQRGGVDTQYF.

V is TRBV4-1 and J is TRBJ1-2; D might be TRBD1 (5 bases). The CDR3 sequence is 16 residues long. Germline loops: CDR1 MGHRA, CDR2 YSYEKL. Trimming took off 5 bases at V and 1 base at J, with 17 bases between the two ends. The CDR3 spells CASSFPSRGSNYGYTF. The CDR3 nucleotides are TGCGCCAGCAGCTTCCCCAGCCGGGGGAGTAACTATGGCTACACCTTC.

CDR3 sequence: CAIEGQELWDYEQYF. The CDR3 DNA reads as TGTGCCATCGAGGGACAGGAATTATGGGACTACGAGCAGTACTTC. V is TRBV19 and J is TRBJ2-7, with 8 positions matching TRBD1. The CDR3 consists of 15 residues. The germline gives CDR1 LNHDA, CDR2 SQIVND (reference sequence). Trimming removed 10 bases from V and 3 bases from J; junction bases left unmatched: 14.

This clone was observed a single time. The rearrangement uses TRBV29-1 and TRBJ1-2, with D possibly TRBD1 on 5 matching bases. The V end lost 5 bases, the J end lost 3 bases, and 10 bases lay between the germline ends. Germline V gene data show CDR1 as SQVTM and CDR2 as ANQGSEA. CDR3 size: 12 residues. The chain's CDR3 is CSVRVGDYGYTF. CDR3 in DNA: TGCAGCGTTAGGGTAGGGGACTATGGCTACACCTTC. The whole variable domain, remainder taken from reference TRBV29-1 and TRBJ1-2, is SAVISQKPSRDICQRGTSLTIQCQVDSQVTMMFWYRQQPGQSLTLIATANQGSEATYESGFVIDKFPISRPNLTFSTLTVSNMSPEDSSIYLCSVRVGDYGYTFGSGTRLTVV.

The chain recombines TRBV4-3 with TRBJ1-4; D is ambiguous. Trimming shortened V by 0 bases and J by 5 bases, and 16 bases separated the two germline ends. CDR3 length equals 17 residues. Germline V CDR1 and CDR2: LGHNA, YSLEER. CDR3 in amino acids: CASSQDWQAYLNEKLFF. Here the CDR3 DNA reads TGCGCCAGCAGCCAAGATTGGCAGGCCTATTTAAATGAAAAACTGTTTTTT.